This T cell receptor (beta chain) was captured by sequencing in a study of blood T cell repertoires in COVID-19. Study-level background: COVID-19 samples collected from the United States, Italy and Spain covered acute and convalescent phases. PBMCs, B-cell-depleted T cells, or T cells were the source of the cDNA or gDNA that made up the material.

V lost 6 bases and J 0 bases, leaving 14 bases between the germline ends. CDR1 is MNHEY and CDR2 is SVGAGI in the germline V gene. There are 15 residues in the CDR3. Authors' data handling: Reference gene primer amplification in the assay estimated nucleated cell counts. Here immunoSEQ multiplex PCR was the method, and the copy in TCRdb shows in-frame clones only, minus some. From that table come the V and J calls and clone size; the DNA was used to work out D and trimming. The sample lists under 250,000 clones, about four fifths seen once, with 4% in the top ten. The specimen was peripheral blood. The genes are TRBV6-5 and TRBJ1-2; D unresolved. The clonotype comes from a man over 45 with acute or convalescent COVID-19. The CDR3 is CASSRPSSSNYGYTF. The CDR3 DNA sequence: TGTGCCAGCAGCCGCCCGAGTAGTTCTAACTATGGCTACACCTTC.